A selection of T cell receptor beta chains follows, all from one sample in a study of blood T cell repertoires in COVID-19. The assay was immunoSEQ multiplex PCR, and TCRdb's table has in-frame clones only and misses some. The repertoire holds around 300,000 clones, around 86% seen once, with 1% in the top ten. The sequenced sample consisted of peripheral blood. The source of these receptors is a man aged 50-59 years with active or convalescent COVID-19. Both conserved end residues are part of each CDR3. A D gene is named only where the DNA matches it firmly. Not every row has a clone size; where given, it reads once, few, many or a size class.

j_gene | abundance | d_gene | v_gene | CDR3nt | CDR3aa
TRBJ2-1 | . | . | TRBV19 | TGTGCCAGTAGTATACTGAGAGGGGAGCAGTTCTTC | CASSILRGEQFF
TRBJ1-4 | . | TRBD1 | TRBV30 | TGTGCCTGGAGTGTGACAGGGGTCATGTCAAAACTGTTTTTT | CAWSVTGVMSKLFF
TRBJ2-2 | . | . | TRBV19 | TGTGCCAGTAAGAAGGTTACAGGGAACACCGGGGAGCTGTTTTTT | CASKKVTGNTGELFF
TRBJ2-7 | . | . | TRBV2 | TGTGCCAGCACCCCCAGGTCGGTTTCCTACGAGCAGTACTTC | CASTPRSVSYEQYF
TRBJ1-1 | . | . | TRBV5-1 | TGCGCCAGCAGCTTAAATCAATGGAGTGAAGCTTTCTTT | CASSLNQWSEAFF
TRBJ1-2 | . | . | TRBV27 | TGTGCCAGCAGTCCTGCGAAGCTAGGCTATGGCTACACCTTC | CASSPAKLGYGYTF
TRBJ2-1 | . | TRBD1 | TRBV10-3 | TGTGCCACCGGACAGGGGGATTTCTACAATGAGCAGTTCTTC | CATGQGDFYNEQFF
TRBJ1-2 | once | TRBD1 | TRBV28 | TGTGCCAGCAGTGGGACAGGGGCGTCGAAGTACTATGGCTACACCTTC | CASSGTGASKYYGYTF
TRBJ2-7 | . | TRBD2 | TRBV24-1 | TGTGCCACCAGTGATTACACTAGCGGTAGCTCCTACGAGCAGTACTTC | CATSDYTSGSSYEQYF
TRBJ1-1 | . | TRBD1 | TRBV7-3 | TGTGCCAGCAGCATCACAGGGGACACTGAAGCTTTCTTT | CASSITGDTEAFF
TRBJ1-5 | . | TRBD1 | TRBV28 | TGTGCCAGCAGCATTAGCCAGGGGGTTCAGCCCCAGCATTTT | CASSISQGVQPQHF
TRBJ2-1 | . | . | TRBV5-6 | TGTGCCAGCAGCCGGACTTTTTACAATGAGCAGTTCTTC | CASSRTFYNEQFF
TRBJ1-1 | . | TRBD1 | TRBV2 | TGTGCCAGCACCACAGGGGGCTACACTGAAGCTTTCTTT | CASTTGGYTEAFF
TRBJ2-7 | . | TRBD1 | TRBV5-1 | TGCGCCAGCAGCTTGGCGGGACAGAGCACCTACGAGCAGTACTTC | CASSLAGQSTYEQYF
TRBJ1-2 | few | TRBD1 | TRBV15 | TGTGCCACCACGGGACAGGGTAACTATGGCTACACCTTC | CATTGQGNYGYTF
TRBJ2-6 | . | . | TRBV5-1 | TGCGCCAGCAGCTTGGCAGGAGGGGCCAACGTCCTGACTTTC | CASSLAGGANVLTF
TRBJ1-2 | . | TRBD1 | TRBV6-6 | TGTGCCAGCAGTCCCCATAACCCGGGACAGGGTACATATGGCTACACCTTC | CASSPHNPGQGTYGYTF
TRBJ2-7 | few | . | TRBV4-2 | TGTGCCAGCAGCCAAGACGGGTTCGAGCAGTACTTC | CASSQDGFEQYF
TRBJ1-6 | once | . | TRBV6-2/TRBV6-3 | TGTGCCAGCAGCCGACAGCCATATCCGAGCTCCTATAATTCACCCCTCCACTTT | CASSRQPYPSSYNSPLHF
TRBJ2-6 | . | . | TRBV5-4 | TGTGCCAGCAGCCCAGTCAGGGGCGAGCTCTCTGGGGCCAACGTCCTGACTTTC | CASSPVRGELSGANVLTF
TRBJ2-1 | . | TRBD2 | TRBV5-1 | TGCGCCAGCAGCTTGCGACTAGCGGGAGTCGATGAGCAGTTCTTC | CASSLRLAGVDEQFF
TRBJ1-1 | . | . | TRBV15 | TGTGCCACCAGCAGAGAGCCTGGGCCTACAAGGGAGGAAGCTTTCTTT | CATSREPGPTREEAFF
TRBJ2-7 | . | TRBD1 | TRBV27 | TGTGCCAGCAGTTACACGACAGGGGTCGAGCAGTACTTC | CASSYTTGVEQYF
TRBJ2-5 | . | . | TRBV2 | TGTGCCAGCAGTGTTAGGCAGGGACAAGAGACCCAGTACTTC | CASSVRQGQETQYF
TRBJ1-2 | . | TRBD1 | TRBV28 | TGTGCCAGCAGGTCAGGGGGCGACTATGGCTACACCTTC | CASRSGGDYGYTF
TRBJ2-2 | . | . | TRBV30 | TGTGCCTGGAATCCCCCCCCTGGGCAGGCAAGCACCGGGGAGCTGTTTTTT | CAWNPPPGQASTGELFF
TRBJ2-1 | . | TRBD2 | TRBV7-2 | TGTGCCAGCAGCTTAGTGAGGACTAGCTGGAATGAGCAGTTCTTC | CASSLVRTSWNEQFF
TRBJ1-1 | . | TRBD1 | TRBV30 | TGTGCCTGGAGTGTAAGTAGGGGGCGAGCTTTCTTT | CAWSVSRGRAFF
TRBJ2-7 | . | . | TRBV11-1 | TGTGCCAGCAGCTTAGCCAGGGGCCAGACCTACGAGCAGTACTTC | CASSLARGQTYEQYF
TRBJ2-1 | . | TRBD2 | TRBV7-7 | TGTGCTAGCAGCTCGGGACTAGCAACCTACAATGAGCAGTTCTTC | CASSSGLATYNEQFF
TRBJ1-5 | . | . | TRBV28 | TGTGCCAGCAGTCCCGACCACAGGGAGCAGCCCCAGCATTTT | CASSPDHREQPQHF
TRBJ1-4 | once | . | TRBV24-1 | TGTGCCACCAGTGATTACACAGAAAAACTGTTTTTT | CATSDYTEKLFF
TRBJ2-2 | . | TRBD2 | TRBV7-9 | TGTGCCAGCAGCTTTGGACTAGCGGGGGCCACCGGGGAGCTGTTTTTT | CASSFGLAGATGELFF
TRBJ1-4 | . | TRBD1 | TRBV10-1 | TGCGCCAGCAGTCCCGGGACAGGGGATGAAAAACTGTTTTTT | CASSPGTGDEKLFF
TRBJ2-7 | few | TRBD2 | TRBV7-2 | TGTGCCAGCAGCTTAGAAGGGACTAGCGGGGTCTCCTACGAGCAGTACTTC | CASSLEGTSGVSYEQYF
TRBJ2-3 | once | TRBD2 | TRBV11-2 | TGTGCCAGCAGGACGGGGGGGGGCGCAGATACGCAGTATTTT | CASRTGGGADTQYF
TRBJ1-6 | . | . | TRBV6-5 | TGTGCCAGCAGTTACAGCGGAAGTCCACCCCTCCACTTT | CASSYSGSPPLHF
TRBJ1-4 | . | . | TRBV19 | TGTGCCAGTAGTCCTGGAGGTTCAGGTCGAGAAAAACTGTTTTTT | CASSPGGSGREKLFF
TRBJ2-2 | . | TRBD1 | TRBV19 | TGTGCCAGTGCTGGACAGGGGGGGGTGAACGCCGGGGAGCTGTTTTTT | CASAGQGGVNAGELFF
TRBJ2-5 | . | TRBD2 | TRBV5-4 | TGTGCCAGCAGCTTCGACCCTAGCGGGGGACAAGAGACCCAGTACTTC | CASSFDPSGGQETQYF
TRBJ2-5 | . | . | TRBV5-1 | TGCGCCAGCAGCCCACCGGGCCAGTCGGGGGCCCAGTACTTC | CASSPPGQSGAQYF
TRBJ2-7 | . | TRBD2 | TRBV7-2 | TGTGCCAGCAGCTTCAGCGGGGGGGTCGTGTTCGAGCAGTACTTC | CASSFSGGVVFEQYF
TRBJ2-3 | . | . | TRBV28 | TGTGCCAGCAGTTTAGGGGCGGGGGCCGCTAGCGATACGCAGTATTTT | CASSLGAGAASDTQYF
TRBJ1-2 | . | TRBD1 | TRBV9 | TGTGCCAGCAGCGTAGGTGTCGGGACAGGGGTGTATGGCTACACCTTC | CASSVGVGTGVYGYTF
TRBJ2-7 | . | TRBD2 | TRBV6-2/TRBV6-3 | TGTGCCAGCAGTCGTAGACCGGGACTAGCGGTGTCCTACGAGCAGTACTTC | CASSRRPGLAVSYEQYF
TRBJ1-1 | . | . | TRBV6-5 | TGTGCCAGCACTTTACGGGAACGAGGCACTGAAGCTTTCTTT | CASTLRERGTEAFF
TRBJ2-1 | . | TRBD2 | TRBV4-2 | TGTGCCAGCAGCCAAGAGGGGGTGGCGGGAGGGCCGTACAATGAGCAGTTCTTC | CASSQEGVAGGPYNEQFF
TRBJ2-7 | once | TRBD1 | TRBV19 | TGTGCCAGTAGTCCAGGGGACAGGGGTGACGGCGAGCAGTACTTC | CASSPGDRGDGEQYF